Listed below are T cell receptor beta chains from one sample, sequenced in a study of blood T cell repertoires in COVID-19. Sequenced by immunoSEQ multiplex PCR; TCRdb stores in-frame clones only, minus some. The sample lists about 190,000 clones, about 85% seen once, with around 21% in the top ten. Sequenced: peripheral blood. These receptors were obtained from a human donor in a cohort sampled during active COVID-19. The CDR3 runs from the conserved cysteine through the conserved F or W. A D gene is named only where the DNA matches it firmly. For some rows the clone size is stated as once, few or many, or as a class when expanded; others skip it.

TRBJ2-2	TRBV29-1	TRBD2	-	TGCAGCTCCTGGGGGGGCGGGGAGCTGTTTTTT	CSSWGGGELFF
TRBJ1-5	TRBV27	-	-	TGTGCCAGCAGTTTTCGGCAGGGTTTTCAGCCCCAGCATTTT	CASSFRQGFQPQHF
TRBJ1-2	TRBV7-9	-	-	TGTGCCAGCAGCTTCTGGGGCGCGGACTATGGCTACACCTTC	CASSFWGADYGYTF
TRBJ1-2	TRBV29-1	-	-	TGCAGCGTTGAGGACGGGGGGGGCTATGGCTACACCTTC	CSVEDGGGYGYTF
TRBJ1-1	TRBV7-9	-	-	TGTGCCAGCAGCCTCGGACAGTTAAACACTGAAGCTTTCTTT	CASSLGQLNTEAFF
TRBJ2-5	TRBV5-8	-	-	TGTGCCAGCAGCTCCAGGGGTCAAGAGACCCAGTACTTC	CASSSRGQETQYF
TRBJ2-1	TRBV4-1	TRBD1	-	TGCGCCAGCAGCCAAGAAACGGGGACAGGCTCCTACAATGAGCAGTTCTTC	CASSQETGTGSYNEQFF
TRBJ1-3	TRBV12-5	-	-	TGTGCTAGTGGTTTGCGGGTCAGCTCTGGAAACACCATATATTTT	CASGLRVSSGNTIYF
TRBJ1-2	TRBV2	TRBD1	few	TGTGCCAGCAGTGAGCAGGGGGCGTATGGCTACACCTTC	CASSEQGAYGYTF
TRBJ1-2	TRBV25-1	-	-	TGTGCCAGCAGTGTTATGTCCCAGGGGAATGGCTACACCTTC	CASSVMSQGNGYTF
TRBJ2-5	TRBV7-9	-	-	TGTGCCAGCAGCTTATTGGACAGCCAAGAGACCCAGTACTTC	CASSLLDSQETQYF
TRBJ1-1	TRBV7-9	-	-	TGTGCCAGCAGCCGGGGGGGCAGTAATGAAGCTTTCTTT	CASSRGGSNEAFF
TRBJ1-2	TRBV7-9	-	-	TGTGCCAGCAGCTTATCGGGGATCTATGGCTACACCTTC	CASSLSGIYGYTF
TRBJ2-2	TRBV6-5	-	once	TGTGCCAGCAGGAGGGACAACTCGAACACCGGGGAGCTGTTTTTT	CASRRDNSNTGELFF
TRBJ1-1	TRBV5-1	-	-	TGCGCCAGCAGCTCCGGAGGCAGCACTGAAGCTTTCTTT	CASSSGGSTEAFF
TRBJ1-1	TRBV12-5	-	few	TGTGCTAGTGCCAAAATCCCGGGGGATACGGGTTTGAACACTGAAGCTTTCTTT	CASAKIPGDTGLNTEAFF
TRBJ1-2	TRBV5-4	TRBD1	few	TGTGCCAGCAGCCGAACAGGGGGCCCTTATGGCTACACCTTC	CASSRTGGPYGYTF
TRBJ2-1	TRBV15	TRBD2	few	TGTGCCACCAGCAGTAGCGGGGGCCTCTACAATGAGCAGTTCTTC	CATSSSGGLYNEQFF
TRBJ1-1	TRBV5-1	-	-	TGCGCCAGCAGCTTACCCAGGGGCGACACTGAAGCTTTCTTT	CASSLPRGDTEAFF